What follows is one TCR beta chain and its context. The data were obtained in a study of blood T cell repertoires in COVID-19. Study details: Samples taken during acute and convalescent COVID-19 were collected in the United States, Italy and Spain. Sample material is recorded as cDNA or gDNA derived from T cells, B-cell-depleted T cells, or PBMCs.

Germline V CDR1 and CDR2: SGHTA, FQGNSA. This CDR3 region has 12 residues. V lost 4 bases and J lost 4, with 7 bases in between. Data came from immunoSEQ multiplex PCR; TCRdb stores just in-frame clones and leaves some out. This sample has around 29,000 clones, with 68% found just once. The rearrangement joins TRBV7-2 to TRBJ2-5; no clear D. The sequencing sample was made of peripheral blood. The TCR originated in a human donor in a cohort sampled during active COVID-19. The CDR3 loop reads CASSSSGETQYF. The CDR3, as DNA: TGTGCCAGCAGCTCCTCCGGAGAGACCCAGTACTTC. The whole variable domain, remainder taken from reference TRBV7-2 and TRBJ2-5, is GAGVSQSPSNKVTEKGKDVELRCDPISGHTALYWYRQSLGQGLEFLIYFQGNSAPDKSGLPSDRFSAERTGGSVSTLTIQRTQQEDSAVYLCASSSSGETQYFGPGTRLLVL.